The sequence of this T cell receptor beta chain was determined in a study of CD8 T cells in ankylosing spondylitis. The study, taken as a whole, reports: The study identified a TCR beta motif of several highly homologous variants that appeared characteristic of ankylosing spondylitis blood.

From the 5' RACE reads, TCRdb called clonotypes with MiXCR, one entry per CDR3 protein. The sample has 400,000 or so distinct CDR3 sequences; 20% to 30% are singletons. Trimming took 4 bases from V and 7 from J, leaving 19 bases between them. The germline gives CDR1 SQVTM, CDR2 ANQGSEA. This CDR3 comprises 14 residues. The sample holds a few counts of this clonotype. The antigen remains undetermined. The specimen was blood, either unsorted or a sorted T cell fraction (not recorded which). This receptor was taken from a male donor with ankylosing spondylitis. The rearrangement links TRBV29-1 to TRBJ1-1; D gene ambiguous. CDR3 sequence (DNA): TGCAGCGTTGCCCCCCGGCAGGCTAGCAGTGAAGCTTTCTTT. Amino acids: CSVAPRQASSEAFF. The entire variable domain, with the rest obtained from reference TRBV29-1 and TRBJ1-1, is as follows: SAVISQKPSRDICQRGTSLTIQCQVDSQVTMMFWYRQQPGQSLTLIATANQGSEATYESGFVIDKFPISRPNLTFSTLTVSNMSPEDSSIYLCSVAPRQASSEAFFGQGTRLTVV.